Presented here are 15 T cell receptor beta chains from one specimen sequenced in a study of cytomegalovirus exposure and HLA in healthy donors. The PCR employed 60 Vbeta primers together with 13 Jbeta primers. TCRdb's table, derived via immunoSEQ multiplex PCR, lists solely in-frame clones and lacks some. The data contain more than 85,000 clones, around 86% of them singletons. Input material: PBMCs. The receptors were sampled from a man aged 30 to 45 in good health and CMV-seropositive.

The count of this clone is one. The chain joins TRBV7-8 to TRBJ2-7; D is perhaps TRBD1 (5 bases). Between the trimmed V and J ends, which lost 5 bases and 7 bases, there was a span of 15 bases. CDR1 and CDR2 (germline): SGHVS, FQNEAQ. This CDR3 spans 13 amino acids. CDR3 amino acids: CASSITRAGEQYF. The CDR3 DNA reads TGTGCCAGCAGCATAACCAGGGCCGGGGAGCAGTACTTC.

V usage is TRBV19 and J usage is TRBJ1-2; TRBD1 agrees at 10 bases. The CDR3 consists of 16 residues. CDR1 is LNHDA, CDR2 SQIVND, per germline (reference sequence). V dropped 10 bases and J dropped 4; count of bases not matched to a gene: 15. CDR3 nucleotides: TGTGCCACTCTCGGGGACAGGGGTCTTGACGCCTATGGCTACACCTTC. Protein product: CATLGDRGLDAYGYTF.

This clone was seen a single time. The chain is built from TRBV15 and TRBJ2-2; TRBD2 matches at 12 bases. V dropped 5 bases and J dropped 2; count of bases not matched to a gene: 6. The CDR3 spans 17 residues. Looked up from germline, CDR1 is LNHNV and CDR2 is YYDKDF (reference sequence). CDR3 sequence (DNA): TGTGCCACCAGCTCCGAGACTAGCGGGGGTAACACCGGGGAGCTGTTTTTT. Its protein product is CATSSETSGGNTGELFF. Based on the CDR3 plus reference TRBV15 and TRBJ2-2, the full variable domain is DAMVIQNPRYQVTQFGKPVTLSCSQTLNHNVMYWYQQKSSQAPKLLFHYYDKDFNNEADTPDNFQSRRPNTSFCFLDIRSPGLGDTAMYLCATSSETSGGNTGELFFGEGSRLTVL.

The rearrangement joins TRBV30 to TRBJ1-5; TRBD1 aligns across 7 bases. Germline lookup yields CDR1 GTSNPN and CDR2 SVGIG (reference sequence). This CDR3 spans 17 amino acids. J lost 2 bases, V lost 2 bases, and 12 bases had no gene match. CDR3 sequence: CAWSKVFDRVGNQPQHF. The CDR3 DNA reads TGTGCCTGGAGTAAGGTCTTCGACAGGGTTGGCAATCAGCCCCAGCATTTT. Full variable domain (rest looked up from reference TRBV30 and TRBJ1-5): SQTIHQWPATLVQPVGSPLSLECTVEGTSNPNLYWYRQAAGRGLQLLFYSVGIGQISSEVPQNLSASRPQDRQFILSSKKLLLSDSGFYLCAWSKVFDRVGNQPQHFGDGTRLSIL.

The chain combines TRBV6-6 with TRBJ1-5, with D perhaps matching TRBD1 (5 bases). The CDR3 has 14 amino acids. Trimming took off 8 bases at V and 6 bases at J, with 17 bases between the two ends. Germline V CDR1 and CDR2: MNHNY, SVGAGI (reference sequence). CDR3 amino acids: CASHGLGQGQPQHF. The DNA of the CDR3 is TGTGCCAGCCACGGTCTGGGGCAGGGTCAGCCCCAGCATTTT.

This chain links TRBV7-8 with TRBJ2-7; 9 bases line up with TRBD1. The CDR3 is 16 amino acids. J gave up 4 bases and V 5 bases, and 12 bases lay outside the gene matches. Germline V gene lookup returns CDR1 SGHVS and CDR2 FQNEAQ. Here the CDR3 DNA reads TGTGCCAGCAGCCGACCCGGGACAGGGTTCTTGTACGAGCAGTACTTC. Translating gives CASSRPGTGFLYEQYF. The variable domain in full, with the rest retrieved from reference TRBV7-8 and TRBJ2-7, is GAGVSQSPRYKVAKRGQDVALRCDPISGHVSLFWYQQALGQGPEFLTYFQNEAQLDKSGLPSDRFFAERPEGSVSTLKIQRTQQEDSAVYLCASSRPGTGFLYEQYFGPGTRLTVT.

The chain is built from TRBV5-8 and TRBJ1-5; no firm D call. There are 14 residues in the CDR3. The V end lost 2 bases, the J end lost 5 bases, and 11 bases lay between the germline ends. CDR1 is SGHTS, CDR2 YDEGEE, per germline. In nucleotides, the CDR3 is TGTGCCAGCAGCTTCTCCCAGACTTATCAGCCCCAGCATTTT. This codes for CASSFSQTYQPQHF.

The rearrangement joins TRBV6-5 to TRBJ1-2; D might be TRBD1 (5 bases). Germline CDR1 is MNHEY and CDR2 is SVGAGI. The CDR3 runs to 15 residues. Trimming stripped 5 bases from V and 4 bases from J, with 17 bases between. As DNA, the CDR3 is TGTGCCAGCAGTCTTCGGGGGGAGGGGACCTATGGCTACACCTTC. It is translated as CASSLRGEGTYGYTF.

The chain couples TRBV6-1 to TRBJ1-1; possibly TRBD1 for D (5 bases). Trimming left V 6 bases short and J 5 bases short, with 13 bases between. The CDR3 has 13 amino acids. From germline, CDR1 is MNHNS and CDR2 SASEGT. Here the CDR3 reads CASRSGGGTEAFF. Written as DNA, the CDR3 is TGTGCCAGCAGGTCGGGCGGGGGTACTGAAGCTTTCTTT.

The chain recombines TRBV2 with TRBJ2-7; tentatively, D is TRBD1 (5 bases). V lost 2 bases, J lost 3 bases, and 5 bases lay in between. Germline values: CDR1 SNHLY, CDR2 FYNNEI. The CDR3 contains 12 residues. CDR3 in amino acids: CASSEQGYEQYF. The DNA for the CDR3 is TGTGCCAGCAGTGAACAGGGCTACGAGCAGTACTTC.

The chain links TRBV13 to TRBJ2-3, with 9 bases fitting TRBD2. The V gene end was trimmed by 5 bases and the J gene end by 4 bases; junction bases not matched to a gene: 7. The CDR3 sequence is 15 residues long. Looked up from germline, CDR1 is PRHDT and CDR2 is FYEKMQ (reference sequence). CDR3 amino acids: CASSARGGRADTQYF. CDR3 bases: TGTGCCAGCAGCGCGCGGGGGGGCCGGGCAGATACGCAGTATTTT. The complete variable domain, with remaining parts taken from reference TRBV13 and TRBJ2-3, reads AAGVIQSPRHLIKEKRETATLKCYPIPRHDTVYWYQQGPGQDPQFLISFYEKMQSDKGSIPDRFSAQQFSDYHSELNMSSLELGDSALYFCASSARGGRADTQYFGPGTRLTVL.

This chain connects TRBV10-2 to TRBJ2-7, with 13 bases that match TRBD2. This CDR3 is 16 amino acids long. J gave up 0 bases and V 6 bases, and 5 bases lay outside the gene matches. Per germline, CDR1 WSHSY and CDR2 SAAADI. This chain's CDR3 is CASRGLAGENSYEQYF. The DNA of the CDR3 is TGCGCCAGCAGAGGACTAGCGGGGGAAAACTCCTACGAGCAGTACTTC.

The V gene is TRBV29-1, the J gene TRBJ2-2; 9 positions agree with TRBD2. In germline, CDR1 is SQVTM, CDR2 ANQGSEA. The V gene end was trimmed by 4 bases and the J gene end by 6 bases; junction bases not matched to a gene: 6. The CDR3 length is 14 residues. The CDR3 reads CSVAGLASSGELFF. CDR3 nucleotides: TGCAGCGTTGCGGGACTAGCTTCTTCCGGGGAGCTGTTTTTT.

The sample holds one count of this clone. The gene calls are TRBV5-4 and TRBJ1-1; 9 nucleotides align to TRBD1. CDR1 and CDR2 (germline): SGHNT, YYREEE (reference sequence). After removal of 0 bases from V and 6 bases from J, the junction contained 0 bases not matched to a gene. The CDR3 is made up of 13 amino acids. For the CDR3, the DNA is TGTGCCAGCAGCTTGGACAGGGGGCCTGAAGCTTTCTTT. This codes for CASSLDRGPEAFF.

This clone was counted a single time. V and J are TRBV28 and TRBJ1-5; TRBD1 is a possible D gene (5 bases). V lost 7 bases and J lost 7, with 20 bases in between. The CDR3 totals 15 residues. Germline-derived CDR1 and CDR2 are MDHEN and SYDVKM. The CDR3 sequence: CASTQGGGGSQPQHF. CDR3 coding DNA: TGTGCCAGCACCCAAGGTGGGGGGGGGTCCCAGCCCCAGCATTTT. Together with reference TRBV28 and TRBJ1-5, the CDR3 gives the full variable domain: DVKVTQSSRYLVKRTGEKVFLECVQDMDHENMFWYRQDPGLGLRLIYFSYDVKMKEKGDIPEGYSVSREKKERFSLILESASTNQTSMYLCASTQGGGGSQPQHFGDGTRLSIL.